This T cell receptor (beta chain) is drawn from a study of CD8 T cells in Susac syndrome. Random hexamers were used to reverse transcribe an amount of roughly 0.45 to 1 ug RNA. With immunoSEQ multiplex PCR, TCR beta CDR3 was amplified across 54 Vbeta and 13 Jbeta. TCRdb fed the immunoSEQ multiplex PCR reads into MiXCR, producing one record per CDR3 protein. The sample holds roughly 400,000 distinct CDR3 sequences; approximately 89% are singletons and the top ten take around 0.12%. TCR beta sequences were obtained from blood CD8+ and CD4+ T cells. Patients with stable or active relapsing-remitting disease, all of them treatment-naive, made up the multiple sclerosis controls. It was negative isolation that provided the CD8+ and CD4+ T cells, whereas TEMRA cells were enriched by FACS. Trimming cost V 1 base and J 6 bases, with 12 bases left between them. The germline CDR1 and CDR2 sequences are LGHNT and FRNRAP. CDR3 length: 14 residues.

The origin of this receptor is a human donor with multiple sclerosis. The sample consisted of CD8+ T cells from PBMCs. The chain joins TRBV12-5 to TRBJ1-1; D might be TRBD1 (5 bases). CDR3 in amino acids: CASGLDTGGPEAFF. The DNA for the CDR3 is TGTGCTAGTGGTTTGGATACAGGAGGCCCTGAAGCTTTCTTT.